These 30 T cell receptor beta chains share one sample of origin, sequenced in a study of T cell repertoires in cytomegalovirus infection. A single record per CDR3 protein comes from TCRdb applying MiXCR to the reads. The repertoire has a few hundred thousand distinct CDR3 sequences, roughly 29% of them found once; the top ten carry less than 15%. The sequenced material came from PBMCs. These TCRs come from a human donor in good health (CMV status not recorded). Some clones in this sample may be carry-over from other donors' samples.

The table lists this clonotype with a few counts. For the CDR3, the DNA is TGCGCCAGCAGCGAGGCAGGCTCCAGCTATGGCTACACCTTC. Translation gives CASSEAGSSYGYTF. The chain uses TRBV4-1 and TRBJ1-2; D is undetermined. V was shortened by 5 bases and J by 4 bases, with 14 bases between the two germline ends. The CDR3 loop spans 14 amino acids. CDR1 is MGHRA and CDR2 is YSYEKL in the germline V gene.

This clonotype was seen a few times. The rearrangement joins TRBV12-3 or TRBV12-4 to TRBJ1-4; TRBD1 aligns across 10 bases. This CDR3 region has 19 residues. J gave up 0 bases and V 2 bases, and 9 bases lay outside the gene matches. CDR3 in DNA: TGTGCCAGCAGTTTATCGGGGCGACAGGGGGCGGCAACTAATGAAAAACTGTTTTTT. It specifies CASSLSGRQGAATNEKLFF.

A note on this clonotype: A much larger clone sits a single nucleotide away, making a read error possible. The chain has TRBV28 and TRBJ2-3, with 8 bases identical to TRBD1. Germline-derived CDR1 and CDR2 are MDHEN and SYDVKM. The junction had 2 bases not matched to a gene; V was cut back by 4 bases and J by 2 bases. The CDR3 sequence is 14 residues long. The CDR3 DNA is TGTGCCAGCAGTTCGGGACAGGACACAGATACGCAGTATTTT. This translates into CASSSGQDTDTQYF.

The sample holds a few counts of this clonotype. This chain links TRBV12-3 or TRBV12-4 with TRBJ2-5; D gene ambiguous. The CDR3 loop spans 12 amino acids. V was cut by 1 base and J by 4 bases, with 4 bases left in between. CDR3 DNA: TGTGCCAGCAGTTTAGAGGCAGAGACCCAGTACTTC. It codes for CASSLEAETQYF.

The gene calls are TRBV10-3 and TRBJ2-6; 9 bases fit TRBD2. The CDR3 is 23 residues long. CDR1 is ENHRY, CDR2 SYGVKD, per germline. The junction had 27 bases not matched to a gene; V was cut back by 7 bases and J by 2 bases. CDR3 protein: CAIKLAGSRDPSRPFPGANVLTF. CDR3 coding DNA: TGTGCCATCAAGCTAGCGGGAAGCAGGGATCCGTCGCGTCCCTTCCCTGGGGCCAACGTCCTGACTTTC.

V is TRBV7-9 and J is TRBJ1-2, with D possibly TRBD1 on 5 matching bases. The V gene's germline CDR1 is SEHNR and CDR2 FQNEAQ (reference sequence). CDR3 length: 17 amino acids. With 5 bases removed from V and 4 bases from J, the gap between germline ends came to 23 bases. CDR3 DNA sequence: TGTGCCAGCAGCCCCCAACCGTTGGGGGTTCGTGGCTATGGCTACACCTTC. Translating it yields CASSPQPLGVRGYGYTF.

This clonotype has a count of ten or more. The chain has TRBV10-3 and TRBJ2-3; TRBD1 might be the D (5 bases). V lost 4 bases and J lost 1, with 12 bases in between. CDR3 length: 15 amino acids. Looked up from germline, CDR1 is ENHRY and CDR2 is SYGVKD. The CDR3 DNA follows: TGTGCCATCAGTGGCCAGGGTCTAGGCACAGATACGCAGTATTTT. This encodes CAISGQGLGTDTQYF.

DNA for the CDR3: TGCGCCAGCAGCTCAGGGGACATAGACAATCAGCCCCAGCATTTT. It specifies CASSSGDIDNQPQHF. V and J are TRBV5-1 and TRBJ1-5; TRBD1 might be the D (6 bases). Trimming took off 3 bases at V and 3 bases at J, with 13 bases between the two ends. This CDR3 contains 15 residues. Per germline, CDR1 SGHRS and CDR2 YFSETQ. The full variable domain, completed using reference TRBV5-1 and TRBJ1-5, is KAGVTQTPRYLIKTRGQQVTLSCSPISGHRSVSWYQQTPGQGLQFLFEYFSETQRNKGNFPGRFSGRQFSNSRSEMNVSTLELGDSALYLCASSSGDIDNQPQHFGDGTRLSIL.

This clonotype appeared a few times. CDR3: CASSEVSEHNQPQHF. The CDR3 DNA sequence: TGTGCCAGCAGTGAAGTCTCGGAGCACAATCAGCCCCAGCATTTT. J is TRBJ1-5 and V is TRBV6-1, with D hard to call. Trimming took off 1 base at V and 3 bases at J, with 10 bases between the two ends. The CDR3 runs 15 residues. Germline CDR1 is MNHNS and CDR2 is SASEGT.

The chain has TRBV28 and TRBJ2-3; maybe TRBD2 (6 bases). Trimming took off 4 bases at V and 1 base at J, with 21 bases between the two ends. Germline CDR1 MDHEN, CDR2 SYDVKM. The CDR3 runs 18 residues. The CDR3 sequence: CASSSPWSEGLGTDTQYF. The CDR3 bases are TGTGCCAGCAGTTCCCCATGGTCGGAGGGCCTAGGCACAGATACGCAGTATTTT.

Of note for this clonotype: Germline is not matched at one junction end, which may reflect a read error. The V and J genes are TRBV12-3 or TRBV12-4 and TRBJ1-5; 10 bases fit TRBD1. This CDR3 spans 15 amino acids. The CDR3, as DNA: TGTGCCAGCAGTCTAGCCGGGACAGGGGATCAGCCCCAGCATTTT. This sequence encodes CASSLAGTGDQPQHF.

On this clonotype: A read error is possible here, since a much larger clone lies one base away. The CDR3 is CASSLFLAGGETQYF. The CDR3 nucleotides read TGTGCCAGCAGCTTATTCCTAGCGGGGGGGGAGACCCAGTACTTC. V gene TRBV7-2 combines with J gene TRBJ2-5; 12 bases agree with TRBD2. In germline, CDR1 is SGHTA, CDR2 FQGNSA. Trimming took 2 bases from V and 5 from J; bases not matched to a gene: 3. This CDR3 is built from 15 residues.

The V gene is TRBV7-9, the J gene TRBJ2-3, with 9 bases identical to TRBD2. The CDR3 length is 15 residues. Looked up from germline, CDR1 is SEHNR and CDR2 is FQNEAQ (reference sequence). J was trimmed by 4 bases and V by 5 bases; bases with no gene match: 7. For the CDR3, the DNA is TGTGCCAGCAGCCCTGTAGCGGGAGCGTCAGATACGCAGTATTTT. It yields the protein CASSPVAGASDTQYF.

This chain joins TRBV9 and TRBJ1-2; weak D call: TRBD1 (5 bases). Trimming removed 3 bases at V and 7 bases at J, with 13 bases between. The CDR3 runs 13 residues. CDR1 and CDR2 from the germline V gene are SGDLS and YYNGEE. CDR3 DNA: TGTGCCAGCAGCGAGGACGGGGCGGGTGGCTACACCTTC. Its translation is CASSEDGAGGYTF.

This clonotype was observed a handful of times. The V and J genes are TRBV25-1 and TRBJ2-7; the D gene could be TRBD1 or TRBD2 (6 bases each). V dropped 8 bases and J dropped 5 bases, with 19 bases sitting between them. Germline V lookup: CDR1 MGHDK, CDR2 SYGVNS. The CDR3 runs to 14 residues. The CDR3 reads CASSGQKRRDEQYF. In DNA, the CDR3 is TGTGCCAGCTCCGGACAGAAAAGGAGGGACGAGCAGTACTTC.

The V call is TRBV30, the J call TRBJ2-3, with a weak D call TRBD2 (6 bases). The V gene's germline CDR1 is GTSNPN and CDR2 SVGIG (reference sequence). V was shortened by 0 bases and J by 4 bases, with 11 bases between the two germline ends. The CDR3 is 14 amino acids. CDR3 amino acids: CAWSVRRGSDTQYF. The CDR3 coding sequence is TGTGCCTGGAGTGTACGGAGGGGCTCAGATACGCAGTATTTT.

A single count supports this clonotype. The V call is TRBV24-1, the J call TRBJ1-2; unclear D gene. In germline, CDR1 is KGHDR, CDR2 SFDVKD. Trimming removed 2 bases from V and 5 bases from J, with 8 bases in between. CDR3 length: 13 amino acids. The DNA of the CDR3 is TGTGCCACCAGTGATTATGACTCATATGGCTACACCTTC. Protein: CATSDYDSYGYTF.

In DNA, the CDR3 is TGTGCCAGCCAACTAACGGGGGTTTCGAACACTGAAGCTTTCTTT. Translating gives CASQLTGVSNTEAFF. V and J are TRBV7-6 and TRBJ1-1; a possible D gene is TRBD1 (5 bases). V lost 8 bases, J lost 1 base, and 17 bases lay in between. The CDR3 consists of 15 residues. Germline assignment: CDR1 SGHVS and CDR2 FNYEAQ.

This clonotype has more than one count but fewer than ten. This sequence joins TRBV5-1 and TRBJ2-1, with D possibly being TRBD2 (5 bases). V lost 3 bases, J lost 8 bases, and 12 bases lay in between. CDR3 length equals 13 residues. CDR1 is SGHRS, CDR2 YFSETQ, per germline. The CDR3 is CASSSRLFHEQFF. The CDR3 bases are TGCGCCAGCAGCTCGAGACTATTCCATGAGCAGTTCTTC.

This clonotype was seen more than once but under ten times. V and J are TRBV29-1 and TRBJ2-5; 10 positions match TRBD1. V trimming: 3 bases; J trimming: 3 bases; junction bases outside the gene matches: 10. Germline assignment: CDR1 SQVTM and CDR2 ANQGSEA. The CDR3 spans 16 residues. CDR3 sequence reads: CSVDKSGTGVKETQYF. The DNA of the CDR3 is TGCAGCGTTGACAAGAGTGGGACAGGGGTAAAAGAGACCCAGTACTTC.

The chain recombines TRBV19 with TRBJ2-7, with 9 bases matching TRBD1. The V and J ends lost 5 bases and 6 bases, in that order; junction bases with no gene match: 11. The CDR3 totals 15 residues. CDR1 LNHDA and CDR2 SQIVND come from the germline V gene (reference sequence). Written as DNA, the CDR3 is TGTGCCAGTAGTCTCCAGGGACAGGGCAAATCCGAGCAGTACTTC. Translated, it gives CASSLQGQGKSEQYF.

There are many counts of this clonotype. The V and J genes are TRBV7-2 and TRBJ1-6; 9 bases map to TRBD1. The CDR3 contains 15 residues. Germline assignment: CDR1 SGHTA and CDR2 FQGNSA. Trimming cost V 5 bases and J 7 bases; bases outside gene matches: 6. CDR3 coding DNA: TGTGCCAGCAGCCAACAGGGGGCGAGGAATTCACCCCTCCACTTT. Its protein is CASSQQGARNSPLHF. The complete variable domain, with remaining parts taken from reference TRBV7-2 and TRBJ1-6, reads GAGVSQSPSNKVTEKGKDVELRCDPISGHTALYWYRQSLGQGLEFLIYFQGNSAPDKSGLPSDRFSAERTGGSVSTLTIQRTQQEDSAVYLCASSQQGARNSPLHFGNGTRLTVT.

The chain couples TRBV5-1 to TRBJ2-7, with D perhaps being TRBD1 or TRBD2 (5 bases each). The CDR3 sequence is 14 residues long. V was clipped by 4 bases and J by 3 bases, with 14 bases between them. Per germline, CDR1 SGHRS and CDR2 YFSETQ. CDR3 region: CASSQGEGIYEQYF. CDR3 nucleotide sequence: TGCGCCAGCAGCCAGGGTGAGGGAATCTACGAGCAGTACTTC.

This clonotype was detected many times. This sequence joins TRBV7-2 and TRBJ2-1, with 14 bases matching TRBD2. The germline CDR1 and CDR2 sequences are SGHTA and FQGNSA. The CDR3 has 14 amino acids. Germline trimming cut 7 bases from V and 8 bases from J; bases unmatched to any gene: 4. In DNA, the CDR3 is TGTGCCAGCACCACGGGACTAGCGGGAGATGAGCAGTTCTTC. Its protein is CASTTGLAGDEQFF.

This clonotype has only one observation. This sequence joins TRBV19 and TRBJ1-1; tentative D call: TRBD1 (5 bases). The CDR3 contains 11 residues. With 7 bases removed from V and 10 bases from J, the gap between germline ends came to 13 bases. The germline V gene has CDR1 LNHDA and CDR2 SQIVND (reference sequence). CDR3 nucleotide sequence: TGTGCCAGTACCGTAGGGACGGGAGCTTTCTTT. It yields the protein CASTVGTGAFF.

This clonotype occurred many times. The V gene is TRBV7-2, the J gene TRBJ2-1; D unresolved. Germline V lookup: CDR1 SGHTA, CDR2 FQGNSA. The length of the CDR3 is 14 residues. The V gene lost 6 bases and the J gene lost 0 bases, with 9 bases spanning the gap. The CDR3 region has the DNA TGTGCCAGCAGGGCATCCCTCTCCTACAATGAGCAGTTCTTC. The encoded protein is CASRASLSYNEQFF.

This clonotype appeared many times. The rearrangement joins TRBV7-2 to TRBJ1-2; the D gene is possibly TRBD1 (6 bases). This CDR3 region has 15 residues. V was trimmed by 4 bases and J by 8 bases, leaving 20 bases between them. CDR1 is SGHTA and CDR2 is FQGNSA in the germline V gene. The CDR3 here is CASSSEPGGARGYTF. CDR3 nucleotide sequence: TGTGCCAGCAGCTCCGAGCCCGGGGGCGCAAGAGGCTACACCTTC. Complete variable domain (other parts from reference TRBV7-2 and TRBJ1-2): GAGVSQSPSNKVTEKGKDVELRCDPISGHTALYWYRQSLGQGLEFLIYFQGNSAPDKSGLPSDRFSAERTGGSVSTLTIQRTQQEDSAVYLCASSSEPGGARGYTFGSGTRLTVV.

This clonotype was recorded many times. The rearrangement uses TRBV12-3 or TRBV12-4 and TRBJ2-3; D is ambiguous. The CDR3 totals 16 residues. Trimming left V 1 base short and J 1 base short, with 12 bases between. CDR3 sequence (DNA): TGTGCCAGCAGTTTAGAGAACCCGATCGGCACAGATACGCAGTATTTT. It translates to CASSLENPIGTDTQYF.

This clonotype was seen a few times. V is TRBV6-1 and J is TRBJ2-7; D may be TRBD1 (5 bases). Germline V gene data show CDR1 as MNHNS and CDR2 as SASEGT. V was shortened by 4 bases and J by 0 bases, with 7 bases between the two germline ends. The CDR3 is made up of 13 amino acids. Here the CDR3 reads CASSGTPSYEQYV. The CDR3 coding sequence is TGTGCCAGCAGTGGGACACCCTCCTACGAGCAGTACGTC.

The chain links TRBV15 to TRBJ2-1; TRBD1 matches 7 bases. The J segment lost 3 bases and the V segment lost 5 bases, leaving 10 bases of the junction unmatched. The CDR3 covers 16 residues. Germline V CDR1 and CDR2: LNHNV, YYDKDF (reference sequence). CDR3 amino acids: CATSGFRDSVYNEQFF. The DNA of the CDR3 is TGTGCCACCAGCGGATTCCGGGACAGCGTCTACAATGAGCAGTTCTTC. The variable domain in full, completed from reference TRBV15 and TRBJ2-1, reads DAMVIQNPRYQVTQFGKPVTLSCSQTLNHNVMYWYQQKSSQAPKLLFHYYDKDFNNEADTPDNFQSRRPNTSFCFLDIRSPGLGDTAMYLCATSGFRDSVYNEQFFGPGTRLTVL.